These 14 T cell receptor beta chains originate from one sample sequenced in a study of shared clonotypes between healthy human individuals. Measured with immunoSEQ multiplex PCR; TCRdb has only the in-frame clones, and not every one. The table records millions of clones, around 90% of them present only once. The sample was naive CD4+ T cells sorted from blood. Specified subset: CD45RA+ positively selected. These TCRs come from a man between 18 and 35 years old in good health.

The chain employs TRBV5-1 and TRBJ2-1; TRBD1 matches at 9 bases. Germline trimming cut 3 bases from V and 6 bases from J; bases unmatched to any gene: 10. The germline V gene encodes CDR1 SGHRS and CDR2 YFSETQ. The CDR3 has 16 residues. This CDR3 is CASSSRGTGPSNEQFF. DNA of the CDR3: TGCGCCAGCAGCTCCCGGGGGACAGGGCCCTCCAATGAGCAGTTCTTC. Looking up the rest from reference TRBV5-1 and TRBJ2-1 gives the full variable domain: KAGVTQTPRYLIKTRGQQVTLSCSPISGHRSVSWYQQTPGQGLQFLFEYFSETQRNKGNFPGRFSGRQFSNSRSEMNVSTLELGDSALYLCASSSRGTGPSNEQFFGPGTRLTVL.

The CDR3 DNA sequence: TGTGCCAGCAGCGCCACCGGGACAGGGGCGTCGGGCTACACCTTC. This sequence encodes CASSATGTGASGYTF. V gene TRBV5-4 combines with J gene TRBJ1-2; TRBD1 matches at 10 bases. Germline assignment: CDR1 SGHNT and CDR2 YYREEE (reference sequence). This CDR3 is built from 15 residues. Trimming at V came to 4 bases and at J to 8 bases, leaving 11 bases not matched to a gene.

The chain uses TRBV5-4 and TRBJ2-3; TRBD1 agrees at 8 bases. V shed 3 bases and J 3 bases; nucleotides not matched to a gene: 3. Per the germline V gene, CDR1 is SGHNT and CDR2 is YYREEE (reference sequence). This CDR3 is built from 14 residues. Here the CDR3 DNA reads TGTGCCAGCAGCTGGGGGGACAGGACAGATACGCAGTATTTT. The encoded protein is CASSWGDRTDTQYF. Full variable domain (remainder filled in from reference TRBV5-4 and TRBJ2-3): ETGVTQSPTHLIKTRGQQVTLRCSSQSGHNTVSWYQQALGQGPQFIFQYYREEENGRGNFPPRFSGLQFPNYSSELNVNALELDDSALYLCASSWGDRTDTQYFGPGTRLTVL.

The V call is TRBV6-6, the J call TRBJ1-1; no clear D. Trimming left V 2 bases short and J 4 bases short, with 8 bases between. This CDR3 has 13 residues. Germline V gene data show CDR1 as MNHNY and CDR2 as SVGAGI (reference sequence). CDR3 sequence: CASSYGVRTEAFF. The CDR3 DNA reads TGTGCCAGCAGTTACGGGGTCCGCACTGAAGCTTTCTTT.

The chain employs TRBV5-1 and TRBJ2-1; no definite D call. CDR1 and CDR2 from the germline V gene are SGHRS and YFSETQ. Trimming stripped 7 bases from V and 0 bases from J, with 14 bases between. This CDR3 has 15 residues. The CDR3 loop is CASATSLSSYNEQFF. CDR3 nucleotide sequence: TGCGCCAGCGCGACTTCCCTGAGCTCCTACAATGAGCAGTTCTTC.

DNA of the CDR3: TGTGCCAGCAGCTTAGTGGGACAGGGCTACGGAAACACCATATATTTT. This encodes CASSLVGQGYGNTIYF. The chain carries TRBV7-2 and TRBJ1-3; the match to TRBD1 covers 9 bases. Germline V gene data show CDR1 as SGHTA and CDR2 as FQGNSA. The CDR3 is made up of 16 amino acids. J was trimmed by 4 bases and V by 1 base; bases with no gene match: 5.

This clone has only one observation. The CDR3 loop reads CASTPLPNEKLFF. CDR3 bases: TGTGCCAGCACCCCGCTCCCTAATGAAAAACTGTTTTTT. V gene TRBV2 combines with J gene TRBJ1-4, with D uncertain. The CDR3 loop spans 13 amino acids. Germline-derived CDR1 and CDR2 are SNHLY and FYNNEI. V was pared by 7 bases and J by 3 bases, with 9 bases between.

V usage is TRBV5-1 and J usage is TRBJ2-3; the match to TRBD1 covers 9 bases. J lost 5 bases, V lost 4 bases, and 11 bases had no gene match. Germline V gives CDR1 SGHRS, CDR2 YFSETQ. The CDR3 has 16 amino acids. This chain's CDR3 is CASSRNRGPAIDTQYF. The CDR3 coding sequence is TGCGCCAGCAGCAGGAACAGGGGGCCGGCTATAGATACGCAGTATTTT.

The DNA for the CDR3 is TGCGCCAGCAGCCAGAATCCGGGACACGGCACTGAAGCTTTCTTT. Translated: CASSQNPGHGTEAFF. V usage is TRBV5-1 and J usage is TRBJ1-1, with D possibly matching TRBD1 (6 bases). The CDR3 is made up of 15 amino acids. The V gene's germline CDR1 is SGHRS and CDR2 YFSETQ. The ends were cut back, 4 bases at V and 4 bases at J, with 17 bases in the middle.

This clone was observed a handful of times. CDR3 loop: CASSQETQGLQHF. The CDR3 region has the DNA TGCGCCAGCAGCCAAGAGACCCAGGGGCTCCAGCATTTT. V usage is TRBV4-1 and J usage is TRBJ1-5; maybe TRBD1 (6 bases). V was cut by 0 bases and J by 12 bases, with 12 bases left in between. Germline V gene data show CDR1 as MGHRA and CDR2 as YSYEKL. CDR3 size: 13 residues.

The gene calls are TRBV21-1 and TRBJ2-7; the DNA was not compared with TRBD1, the D call given in the table. TRBV21-1 is deemed a pseudogene. This CDR3 contains 15 residues. This CDR3 reads CASSKGGQGRNEQYF. The DNA of the CDR3 is TGTGCCAGCAGCAAAGGCGGACAGGGGAGGAACGAGCAGTACTTC.

This clone occurred once. This chain links TRBV6-5 with TRBJ2-7; D is ambiguous. The germline V gene encodes CDR1 MNHEY and CDR2 SVGAGI. With 0 bases removed from V and 3 bases from J, the gap between germline ends came to 9 bases. The CDR3 is 14 amino acids. CDR3 region: CASSYSDGYYEQYF. Written as DNA, the CDR3 is TGTGCCAGCAGTTACTCGGACGGTTACTACGAGCAGTACTTC.

This clone was counted a single time. The gene calls are TRBV7-9 and TRBJ2-7; 9 bases line up with TRBD1. V was pared by 5 bases and J by 0 bases, with 11 bases of the junction left unmatched. The CDR3 consists of 17 residues. The germline CDR1 and CDR2 sequences are SEHNR and FQNEAQ (reference sequence). CDR3 in DNA: TGTGCCAGCAGCCAAGCTACAGGGGGCGAAAGCTCCTACGAGCAGTACTTC. Amino acid sequence: CASSQATGGESSYEQYF.

This rearrangement joins TRBV5-4 to TRBJ1-2; possibly TRBD1 for D (6 bases). V was trimmed by 4 bases and J by 10 bases, leaving 17 bases between them. The CDR3 consists of 13 residues. Per germline, CDR1 SGHNT and CDR2 YYREEE (reference sequence). The CDR3 bases are TGTGCCAGCAGCGCCACTCAGCAGGGGACCTACACCTTC. Amino acids: CASSATQQGTYTF.